This note documents a single TCR beta chain sequence. This clone was picked up a small number of times. There is no known antigen for this receptor. Base qualities are not at hand, and no much larger clone is one base apart. The donors were included in the validation cohort of approximately 120 subjects, a group kept apart from the roughly 610-subject first cohort. Libraries were prepared through the immunoSEQ multiplex PCR assay. The study's processing was this. A statistical classification framework was developed to diagnose cytomegalovirus status using the catalog of TCR beta chain sequences. TCRdb stores this immuneACCESS table with in-frame sequences only. Part of the clones is absent; in the studies checked, under half of the shortfall reflects unresolved V genes, and no reason is known for the rest. That table supplies the V and J calls and clone size; D and trimming were determined from the DNA. The sample includes roughly 76,000 clones, with nearly 95% observed a single time. The ten largest clones take up under 2% of the sample.

This sample is drawn from a study of cytomegalovirus exposure and HLA in healthy donors (dated by TCRdb to the late 2010s). With regard to the full study: According to a later analysis, one platform produced both the roughly 130 validation repertoires and the roughly 650 repertoires of the first cohort. In addition to the first cohort of 666 subjects, a separate validation cohort of 120 different subjects was used. The study was designed to test whether signatures of past pathogen exposure could be identified by cataloging public T cell receptors. To predict cytomegalovirus infection status, the study brought together high-throughput TCR immunosequencing, statistical association of individual TCRs with disease status, and machine learning.

Paper-wide results and their limitations: A few of the identified cytomegalovirus-associated TCR beta chains were confirmed in vitro to be specific for cytomegalovirus antigens. The classifier was reported to diagnose cytomegalovirus status with high specificity and sensitivity in both the original cohort and the validation cohort. The study gave a list of 150 to 200 TCR beta chains associated with cytomegalovirus. While some public TCRs were present in many individuals, most TCR sequences turned up only very rarely across donors. Of the cluster scores, approximately 95% were above 0 in a later analysis, which found that TCRs clustered in the first cohort also tended to co-occur in the 110 or so validation repertoires. All 120 or so repertoires were used to score co-occurrence in the validation cohort in a later analysis, because that analysis had no HLA typing for the cohort. According to the authors, the approach could potentially be generalized to other disease states and immunological phenotypes.

The receptor was isolated from a man aged 18 to 35 in good health and CMV-seropositive. Source material: PBMCs.

The nucleotides read TGTGCCAGTAGTATAGACGGGGAGGTAGGTGGCTACACCTTC. Its product reads: CASSIDGEVGGYTF. The sequence joins TRBV19 to TRBJ1-2; confidence is insufficient to name the D gene. Trimming removed 0 bases from V and 7 bases from J, leaving 12 bases between the germline ends. The germline V gene (reference sequence) gives CDR1 as LNHDA and CDR2 as SQIVND. Taken from cysteine to phenylalanine, the CDR3 has 14 residues. Left in the record is the CDR3 DNA by itself, 42 bases read in frame from the first base.